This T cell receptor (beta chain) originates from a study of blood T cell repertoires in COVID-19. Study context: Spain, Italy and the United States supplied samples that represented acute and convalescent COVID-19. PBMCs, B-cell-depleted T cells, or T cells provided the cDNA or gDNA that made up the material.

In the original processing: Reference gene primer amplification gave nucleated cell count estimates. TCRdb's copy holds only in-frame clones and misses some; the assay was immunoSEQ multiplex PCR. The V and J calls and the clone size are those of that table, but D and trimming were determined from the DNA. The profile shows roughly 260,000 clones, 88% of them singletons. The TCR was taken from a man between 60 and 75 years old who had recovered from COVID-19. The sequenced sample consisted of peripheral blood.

The DNA of the CDR3 is TGTGCCAGCAGTCTACAGGGGGAGAGGGACTATGGCTACACCTTC. This gives the protein CASSLQGERDYGYTF. The genes are TRBV2 and TRBJ1-2; 8 bases match TRBD1. The CDR3 is 15 amino acids. V was clipped by 5 bases and J by 3 bases; unmatched bases: 8. The germline CDR1 and CDR2 sequences are SNHLY and FYNNEI.